This T cell receptor (beta chain) was identified during a study of OX40 agonist ivuxolimab in advanced cancers. Looking at the study overall: Three patients got partial responses; one had hepatocellular carcinoma and two had cutaneous melanoma.

The assay was immunoSEQ multiplex PCR, and TCRdb's table has in-frame clones only and misses some. The sample carries approximately 37,000 clones, roughly four fifths recorded once. This clone was picked up many times. This CDR3 spans 12 amino acids. With 2 bases removed from V and 6 bases from J, the gap between germline ends came to 4 bases. CDR1 is SGHAT, CDR2 FQDESV, per germline (reference sequence). The receptor's source is an adult with an advanced solid tumor such as melanoma, head and neck, liver or kidney cancer. V gene TRBV11-1 combines with J gene TRBJ2-2; D not certain. Material: CD4+ or CD8+ T cells sorted from blood, obtained in a trial of the OX40 agonist ivuxolimab. The CDR3 protein is CASSLTSGELFF. In DNA form, the CDR3 reads TGTGCCAGCAGCTTAACTTCCGGGGAGCTGTTTTTT.